These T cell receptor beta chains were read from a single sample in a study of shared clonotypes between healthy human individuals. Using immunoSEQ multiplex PCR, the repertoire was profiled, and TCRdb retains in-frame clones only, with some absent. The repertoire holds roughly 380,000 clones, with about 97% as singletons. The sequenced sample was memory CD8+ T cells sorted from blood. These receptors all stem from a man aged 25 to 40 in good health. Each CDR3 is given with its conserved first and last residue. Each record gives: clone size, J gene, D gene, V gene, CDR3 DNA, CDR3 protein. The D gene is left open where the match is weak. Size tells how often a clone was seen (once, few, many) or the class of an expanded clone, and some rows leave it out.

>NA|TRBJ1-2|NA|TRBV5-5
TGTGCCAGCAGCTTGGTAGGGGGCTATGGCTACACCTTC
CASSLVGGYGYTF
>NA|TRBJ2-5|NA|TRBV5-1
TGCGCCAGCGACGGGTCCCTAGCCCAGCTGGCCCGACCGGAAGAGACCCAGTACTTC
CASDGSLAQLARPEETQYF
>NA|TRBJ1-2|TRBD1|TRBV2
TGTGCCGGGGGGACAGGGTTTCATAATGGCTACACCTTC
CAGGTGFHNGYTF
>NA|TRBJ2-3|NA|TRBV30
TGTGCCTGGAGTGACCAGAGACAGGTCGGTTCAGATACGCAGTATTTT
CAWSDQRQVGSDTQYF
>NA|TRBJ2-3|TRBD2|TRBV7-9
TGTGCCAGCAGCTTAGCGAGCGGGAGGCTTCCTAGCACAGATACGCAGTATTTT
CASSLASGRLPSTDTQYF
>NA|TRBJ2-1|NA|TRBV5-1
TGCGCCAGCAGCTTCGAAGGTATGGGAGTAAATGAGCAGTTCTTC
CASSFEGMGVNEQFF
>NA|TRBJ1-1|TRBD1|TRBV20-1
TGCAGTGCTAGACAGGACAGGGAAGCTTTCTTT
CSARQDREAFF
>NA|TRBJ2-2|NA|TRBV5-1
TGCGCCAGCAGCTTGGAGAGGAAAAAGAACACCGGGGAGCTGTTTTTT
CASSLERKKNTGELFF
>NA|TRBJ2-6|TRBD2|TRBV18
TGTGCCAGCTCACCGCTAACGGGAGGTGGTGGGGCCAACGTCCTGACTTTC
CASSPLTGGGGANVLTF
>once|TRBJ2-2|TRBD2|TRBV9
TGTGCCAGCGTCCGCTCCTCTGGGAGGGCCGGGGAGCTGTTTTTT
CASVRSSGRAGELFF
>NA|TRBJ2-5|NA|TRBV9
TGTGCCAGCAGCGTAGCTCGACTGGGAGGGACCCAGTACTTC
CASSVARLGGTQYF
>NA|TRBJ2-7|NA|TRBV2
TGTGCCAGCGGACAGACTAGGGACTACGAGCAGTACTTC
CASGQTRDYEQYF
>NA|TRBJ1-6|NA|TRBV6-5
TGTGCCAGCAGTTCGGACTCTTATAATTCACCCCTCCACTTT
CASSSDSYNSPLHF
>NA|TRBJ2-3|TRBD2|TRBV10-3
TGTGCCATCGGAGGACTAGCGGGAAGGACAGATACGCAGTATTTT
CAIGGLAGRTDTQYF
>NA|TRBJ2-5|NA|TRBV6-1
TGTGCCAGCAGCCAGGACAAAATAAAGGAGACCCAGTACTTC
CASSQDKIKETQYF
>NA|TRBJ2-1|TRBD2|TRBV7-2
TGTGCCAGCAGACTCGGGACTAGCGGGAGGGGCGAGCAGTTCTTC
CASRLGTSGRGEQFF
>NA|TRBJ1-2|NA|TRBV29-1
TGCAGCGTTTCGGACGGGAACTATGGCTACACCTTC
CSVSDGNYGYTF
>NA|TRBJ2-7|TRBD1|TRBV2
TGTGCCGGCCGGGACAGGCGTACCTACGAGCAGTACTTC
CAGRDRRTYEQYF
>NA|TRBJ1-3|NA|TRBV20-1
TGCAGTGCTAACACAAGAAACACCATATATTTT
CSANTRNTIYF
>NA|TRBJ2-1|TRBD2|TRBV5-4
TGTGCCAGCAGCTCCCCCGGACTAGCGGGAGGGCCGAGCTCCTACAATGAGCAGTTCTTC
CASSSPGLAGGPSSYNEQFF
>NA|TRBJ1-5|TRBD1|TRBV18
TGTGCCAGCTCTGGGACAGCTAATCAGCCCCAGCATTTT
CASSGTANQPQHF
>NA|TRBJ2-1|NA|TRBV6-5
TGTGCCAGTCAGAGGGCGGGGTTCCACAATGAGCAGTTCTTC
CASQRAGFHNEQFF
>few|TRBJ2-3|NA|TRBV5-1
TGCGCCAGCAGCTTGGGGACTAGCACAGATACGCAGTATTTT
CASSLGTSTDTQYF
>NA|TRBJ1-2|TRBD1|TRBV5-1
TGCGCCAGCAACCGAGATCCCGGGACAGGGTCTGGCTACACCTTC
CASNRDPGTGSGYTF
>NA|TRBJ1-2|TRBD1|TRBV28
TGTGCCAGCAGTTTTGGAAGGGGGCCCTATGGCTACACCTTC
CASSFGRGPYGYTF
>NA|TRBJ1-2|TRBD1|TRBV28
TGTGCCAGCAGAAGACCCGGGACAGGGAGGGGCTACACCTTC
CASRRPGTGRGYTF
>once|TRBJ2-7|NA|TRBV7-9
TGTGCCAGCAGCCCCGTCACCGAGCAGTACTTC
CASSPVTEQYF
>NA|TRBJ2-1|TRBD2|TRBV11-3
TGTGCCAGCAGCTTAGATTACGGGACTAGCGGGATGAAGGATGAGCAGTTCTTC
CASSLDYGTSGMKDEQFF
>NA|TRBJ2-7|NA|TRBV30
TGTGCCTGGAGTTGGAGGGGACAACTCCACGAGCAGTACTTC
CAWSWRGQLHEQYF